This TCR beta chain originates from a study of blood T cell repertoires in COVID-19 (TCRdb year 2020). Notes on the research overall: The collaborator samples originated in the United States, Italy and Spain and spanned the acute and convalescent phases of COVID-19. The material from the prospective study consisted of cDNA or gDNA derived from T cells, B-cell-depleted T cells, or PBMCs. Deeply sampled blood TCRbeta repertoires from subjects exposed to, actively infected with, or recovered from COVID-19 were included in the dataset. The repertoires were released in a freely available public database intended as a resource for research on the immune response to SARS-CoV-2. The samples were drawn from the first 160 participants of the ongoing ImmuneRACE study and from over 950 subjects provided by 6 global collaborators. A de-identified subject ID, COVID-19 status, age in years and sex were almost always included in the sample metadata. Where available, HLA class I and class II types were taken from metadata supplied by the sample provider and were not determined by assay-based typing. Beyond this particular receptor, the publication reports: The quantity of clinical and demographic metadata differed by source and by participant and was supplied without curation.

Details on this clone: Its antigen is unknown. No much larger clone exists at a distance of one base, and base qualities are not known.

Samples from volunteer blood donors who had recovered from COVID-19 were contributed by a second Seattle source. The collaborating institutions used their own protocols to collect whole blood in K2EDTA tubes. Collaborator samples were shipped for TCRbeta analysis as frozen whole blood, isolated PBMCs, or DNA extracted from either sample type. From the cysteine up to the phenylalanine, the CDR3 has a length of 15 residues. Only the CDR3 region is kept as DNA, spanning 45 bases read in frame from base 1. V ends up 9 bases short and J 0 bases short, with an unmatched junction base count of 6. According to the germline V gene, CDR1 reads SGHRS and CDR2 reads YFSETQ. TCRbeta CDR3 regions were amplified from genomic DNA by means of the immunoSEQ Assay, a bias-controlled multiplex PCR. In the original analysis: Within the assay, amplification of reference gene primers was used to estimate how many nucleated cells each sample contained. Sequence reads were collapsed and filtered to measure the absolute abundance of every unique TCRbeta CDR3 rearrangement. For each sample, productive Simpson clonality was calculated as the square root of Simpson's diversity index over productive rearrangements. TCRdb mirrors the immuneACCESS table, restricted to in-frame sequences. Some clones are absent from its copies; in checked studies, under half trace to an unresolved V gene, and the reason for the others is unknown. V, J and clone size are those of that table, while D and trimming were read from the DNA. The sample records about 300,000 clones, approximately 88% of which are singletons. Together, the top ten hold 5.5% to 8.5% of the sample.

The sample taken for sequencing was peripheral blood. The source of this sequence is a woman under 40 who had recovered from COVID-19. The chain uses TRBV5-1 and TRBJ2-3; the junction holds 11 bases that match TRBD2. The CDR3 region has the sequence CATSTSGASTDTQYF. The bases are TGCGCCACTTCGACTAGCGGGGCTAGCACAGATACGCAGTATTTT. Where the CDR3 stops, the reference TRBV5-1 and TRBJ2-3 genes take over; the full variable domain is KAGVTQTPRYLIKTRGQQVTLSCSPISGHRSVSWYQQTPGQGLQFLFEYFSETQRNKGNFPGRFSGRQFSNSRSEMNVSTLELGDSALYLCATSTSGASTDTQYFGPGTRLTVL.